Each of the 21 T cell receptor beta chains below was sequenced from the same sample in a study of T cell changes during pregnancy in multiple sclerosis. Data came from immunoSEQ multiplex PCR; TCRdb stores just in-frame clones and leaves some out. This sample has about 42,000 clones, with around 84% found just once. The input for sequencing was CD4+ T cells from peripheral blood mononuclear cells, taken before pregnancy. The receptors were sampled from a female donor with multiple sclerosis, enrolled in a pregnancy study.

The chain carries TRBV7-2 and TRBJ1-3, with D possibly being TRBD1 (5 bases). The germline V gene has CDR1 SGHTA and CDR2 FQGNSA. V dropped 5 bases and J dropped 1 base, with 18 bases sitting between them. The CDR3 spans 17 residues. The CDR3 reads CASSQRGRGSSGNTIYF. The CDR3, as DNA: TGTGCCAGCAGCCAGCGGGGGAGGGGTTCGTCTGGAAACACCATATATTTT.

The chain combines TRBV7-9 with TRBJ1-4; D not certain. Deletions cut 5 bases from V and 4 bases from J, with 11 bases between. From germline, CDR1 is SEHNR and CDR2 FQNEAQ (reference sequence). The CDR3 covers 14 residues. CDR3 protein: CASSPRAYNEKLFF. CDR3 bases: TGTGCCAGCAGCCCCCGCGCCTATAATGAAAAACTGTTTTTT.

The chain is built from TRBV5-1 and TRBJ2-5, with a weak D call TRBD2 (6 bases). The V gene's germline CDR1 is SGHRS and CDR2 YFSETQ. The CDR3 contains 13 residues. V lost 2 bases and J 2 bases, leaving 7 bases between the germline ends. The CDR3 is CASSFSGQETQYF. The DNA of the CDR3 is TGCGCCAGCAGCTTTAGCGGACAAGAGACCCAGTACTTC.

This clone was recorded only once. This chain joins TRBV7-2 and TRBJ1-1, with D possibly being TRBD1 (6 bases). V lost 5 bases to trimming and J lost 4 bases, with 20 bases between them. The CDR3 runs 16 residues. Germline values: CDR1 SGHTA, CDR2 FQGNSA. CDR3 DNA: TGTGCCAGCAGCGAAGGACAGCCTCTTGAGGTCACTGAAGCTTTCTTT. It specifies CASSEGQPLEVTEAFF. The complete variable domain, with remaining parts taken from reference TRBV7-2 and TRBJ1-1, reads GAGVSQSPSNKVTEKGKDVELRCDPISGHTALYWYRQSLGQGLEFLIYFQGNSAPDKSGLPSDRFSAERTGGSVSTLTIQRTQQEDSAVYLCASSEGQPLEVTEAFFGQGTRLTVV.

The chain is built from TRBV7-9 and TRBJ2-5; 13 nucleotides line up with TRBD2. Germline V gene sequence: CDR1 SEHNR, CDR2 FQNEAQ (reference sequence). This CDR3 is 15 amino acids long. V shed 5 bases and J 5 bases; nucleotides not matched to a gene: 5. CDR3 bases: TGTGCCAGCAGCATAGGACTAGCGGGAGCGGAGACCCAGTACTTC. Translated, it gives CASSIGLAGAETQYF.

In this sample, this clone turned up once. The rearrangement joins TRBV11-2 to TRBJ1-3; 7 nucleotides match TRBD1. Germline CDR1 and CDR2: SGHAT and FQNNGV. The CDR3 has 16 amino acids. V gave up 4 bases and J gave up 0 bases; unmatched junction bases: 6. CDR3 nucleotides: TGTGCCAGCAGCTCATACAGGGGTGCCTCTGGAAACACCATATATTTT. This sequence encodes CASSSYRGASGNTIYF. Full variable domain (outside the CDR3, taken from reference TRBV11-2 and TRBJ1-3): EAGVAQSPRYKIIEKRQSVAFWCNPISGHATLYWYQQILGQGPKLLIQFQNNGVVDDSQLPKDRFSAERLKGVDSTLKIQPAKLEDSAVYLCASSSYRGASGNTIYFGEGSWLTVV.

This clone appeared a few times. The rearrangement joins TRBV2 to TRBJ2-7; 8 bases agree with TRBD1. From germline, CDR1 is SNHLY and CDR2 FYNNEI. This CDR3 is 14 amino acids long. V dropped 8 bases and J dropped 3; count of bases not matched to a gene: 9. CDR3 DNA: TGTGCCAGCGGAACGAGGGGACAGGTCTACGAGCAGTACTTC. Encoded protein: CASGTRGQVYEQYF.

This clone was recorded only once. The chain uses TRBV5-4 and TRBJ1-1; 7 nucleotides align to TRBD1. V dropped 4 bases and J dropped 0; count of bases not matched to a gene: 3. Germline V gene data show CDR1 as SGHNT and CDR2 as YYREEE (reference sequence). The CDR3 runs 14 residues. For the CDR3, the DNA is TGTGCCAGCAGCAGCGACAGGGTGAACACTGAAGCTTTCTTT. Its protein is CASSSDRVNTEAFF.

The rearrangement links TRBV7-9 to TRBJ2-7, with D maybe TRBD1 (5 bases). Trimming took off 4 bases at V and 0 bases at J, with 10 bases between the two ends. Germline CDR1 SEHNR, CDR2 FQNEAQ (reference sequence). The CDR3 length is 14 residues. CDR3: CASSSQVNSYEQYF. The CDR3 DNA reads TGTGCCAGCAGCTCACAGGTAAACTCCTACGAGCAGTACTTC. Filled out from reference TRBV7-9 and TRBJ2-7, the complete variable domain reads DTGVSQNPRHKITKRGQNVTFRCDPISEHNRLYWYRQTLGQGPEFLTYFQNEAQLEKSRLLSDRFSAERPKGSFSTLEIQRTEQGDSAMYLCASSSQVNSYEQYFGPGTRLTVT.

This rearrangement joins TRBV6-1 to TRBJ1-4, with D perhaps matching TRBD1 (5 bases). Trimming shortened V by 4 bases and J by 7 bases, and 19 bases separated the two germline ends. CDR1 and CDR2 (germline): MNHNS, SASEGT. The CDR3 extends over 16 amino acids. This CDR3 is CASSAPSQGWREKLFF. The CDR3 DNA sequence: TGTGCCAGCAGTGCACCGTCGCAGGGTTGGCGTGAAAAACTGTTTTTT.

The chain employs TRBV29-1 and TRBJ1-2; D is unresolved. Germline CDR1 SQVTM, CDR2 ANQGSEA. V lost 8 bases, J lost 4 bases, and 17 bases lay in between. This CDR3 comprises 13 residues. CDR3 bases: TGCAGCACCCGACCCGGGAGCTCCTATGGCTACACCTTC. Amino acids: CSTRPGSSYGYTF. The full variable domain, rest sourced from reference TRBV29-1 and TRBJ1-2, is SAVISQKPSRDICQRGTSLTIQCQVDSQVTMMFWYRQQPGQSLTLIATANQGSEATYESGFVIDKFPISRPNLTFSTLTVSNMSPEDSSIYLCSTRPGSSYGYTFGSGTRLTVV.

V gene TRBV7-2 combines with J gene TRBJ1-2; 9 bases are a match to TRBD1. The CDR3 is 14 amino acids. V trimming: 1 base; J trimming: 8 bases; junction bases outside the gene matches: 5. Germline loops: CDR1 SGHTA, CDR2 FQGNSA. The CDR3 DNA sequence: TGTGCCAGCAGCTTAGGACAGGGGGGAAGAGGCTACACCTTC. Its protein product is CASSLGQGGRGYTF.

The rearrangement uses TRBV19 and TRBJ1-5; D unresolved. This CDR3 has 17 amino acids. The V gene lost 1 base and the J gene lost 4 bases, with 17 bases spanning the gap. In germline, CDR1 is LNHDA, CDR2 SQIVND (reference sequence). The CDR3 DNA follows: TGTGCCAGTAGTATAGTTGGGTTTCCTGGAGGGAATCAGCCCCAGCATTTT. Encoded protein: CASSIVGFPGGNQPQHF.

The V call is TRBV18, the J call TRBJ1-6, with D tentatively TRBD1 (5 bases). In germline, CDR1 is KGHSH, CDR2 LQKENI. The CDR3 is made up of 16 amino acids. Deletions cut 6 bases from V and 4 bases from J, with 16 bases between. The DNA for the CDR3 is TGTGCCAGCTCTCGGGGAGGGGTTGAATATAATTCACCCCTCCACTTT. Its protein product is CASSRGGVEYNSPLHF.

This chain uses TRBV7-9 with TRBJ2-7; 8 nucleotides align to TRBD2. V shed 7 bases, J shed 0 bases, and the junction held 11 bases outside the gene matches. The CDR3 extends over 16 amino acids. Germline V gene sequence: CDR1 SEHNR, CDR2 FQNEAQ (reference sequence). CDR3 loop: CASTTLAGGGSYEQYF. DNA for the CDR3: TGTGCCAGCACCACCCTGGCGGGAGGAGGCTCCTACGAGCAGTACTTC.

The V and J genes are TRBV7-2 and TRBJ2-7; maybe TRBD2 (5 bases). Germline loops: CDR1 SGHTA, CDR2 FQGNSA. Trimming left V 5 bases short and J 1 base short, with 9 bases between. The CDR3 sequence is 13 residues long. The CDR3 coding sequence is TGTGCCAGCAGCCGCTGGACTTCCTACGAGCAGTACTTC. Amino acid sequence: CASSRWTSYEQYF. Combining the CDR3 with reference TRBV7-2 and TRBJ2-7 gives the whole variable domain GAGVSQSPSNKVTEKGKDVELRCDPISGHTALYWYRQSLGQGLEFLIYFQGNSAPDKSGLPSDRFSAERTGGSVSTLTIQRTQQEDSAVYLCASSRWTSYEQYFGPGTRLTVT.

The V and J genes are TRBV5-1 and TRBJ1-4; tentatively, D is TRBD1 (6 bases). Trimming pared 0 bases from V and 10 bases from J, leaving 13 bases between. This CDR3 comprises 14 residues. Germline V lookup: CDR1 SGHRS, CDR2 YFSETQ. The CDR3: CASSLEQGLGKLFF. CDR3 DNA: TGCGCCAGCAGCTTGGAACAGGGTTTGGGAAAACTGTTTTTT.

J is TRBJ2-7 and V is TRBV7-9; D is undetermined. The CDR3 runs 11 residues. V was cut by 5 bases and J by 3 bases, with 5 bases left in between. The germline gives CDR1 SEHNR, CDR2 FQNEAQ (reference sequence). CDR3 coding DNA: TGTGCCAGCAGCCTGTACTACGAGCAGTACTTC. As protein: CASSLYYEQYF.

The chain recombines TRBV2 with TRBJ1-2; D is unresolved. This CDR3 spans 13 amino acids. Germline CDR1 and CDR2: SNHLY and FYNNEI. Trimming stripped 7 bases from V and 4 bases from J, with 13 bases between. CDR3 residues: CASNPGSSYGYTF. Here the CDR3 DNA reads TGTGCCAGCAACCCGGGGAGCTCCTATGGCTACACCTTC.

The chain couples TRBV27 to TRBJ1-1; D unclear. The CDR3 loop spans 14 amino acids. The V gene lost 0 bases and the J gene lost 2 bases, with 7 bases spanning the gap. Germline loops: CDR1 MNHEY, CDR2 SMNVEV (reference sequence). CDR3 nucleotides: TGTGCCAGCAGTTTATCGCTGGCCAACACTGAAGCTTTCTTT. As protein: CASSLSLANTEAFF.

V is TRBV11-1 and J is TRBJ2-7; D might be TRBD1 (6 bases). V lost 6 bases and J 4 bases, leaving 13 bases between the germline ends. This CDR3 contains 13 residues. Germline lookup yields CDR1 SGHAT and CDR2 FQDESV (reference sequence). The CDR3: CASRSKGGYEQYF. The CDR3 nucleotides are TGTGCCAGCAGATCGAAAGGGGGTTACGAGCAGTACTTC.